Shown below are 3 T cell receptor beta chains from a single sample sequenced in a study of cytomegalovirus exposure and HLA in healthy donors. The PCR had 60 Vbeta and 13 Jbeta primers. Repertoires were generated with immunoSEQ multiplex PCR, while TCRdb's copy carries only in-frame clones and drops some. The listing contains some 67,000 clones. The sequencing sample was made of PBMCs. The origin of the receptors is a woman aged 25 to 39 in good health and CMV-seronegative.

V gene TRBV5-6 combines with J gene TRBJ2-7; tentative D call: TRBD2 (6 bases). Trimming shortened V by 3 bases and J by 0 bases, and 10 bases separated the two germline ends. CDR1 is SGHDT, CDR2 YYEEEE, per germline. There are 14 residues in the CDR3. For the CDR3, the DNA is TGTGCCAGCAGCTGGGACGGGAGCTCCTACGAGCAGTACTTC. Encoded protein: CASSWDGSSYEQYF.

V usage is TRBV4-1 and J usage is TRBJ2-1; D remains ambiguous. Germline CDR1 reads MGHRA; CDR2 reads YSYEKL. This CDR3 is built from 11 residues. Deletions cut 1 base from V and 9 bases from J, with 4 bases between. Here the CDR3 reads CASSQVSEQFF. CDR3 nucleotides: TGCGCCAGCAGCCAAGTGAGTGAGCAGTTCTTC.

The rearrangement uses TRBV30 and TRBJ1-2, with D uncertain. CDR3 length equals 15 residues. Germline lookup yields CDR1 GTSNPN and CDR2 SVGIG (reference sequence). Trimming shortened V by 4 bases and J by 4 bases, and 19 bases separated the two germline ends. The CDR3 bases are TGTGCCTGGATGAAAACGCCAGAGGGAGGCTATGGCTACACCTTC. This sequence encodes CAWMKTPEGGYGYTF.